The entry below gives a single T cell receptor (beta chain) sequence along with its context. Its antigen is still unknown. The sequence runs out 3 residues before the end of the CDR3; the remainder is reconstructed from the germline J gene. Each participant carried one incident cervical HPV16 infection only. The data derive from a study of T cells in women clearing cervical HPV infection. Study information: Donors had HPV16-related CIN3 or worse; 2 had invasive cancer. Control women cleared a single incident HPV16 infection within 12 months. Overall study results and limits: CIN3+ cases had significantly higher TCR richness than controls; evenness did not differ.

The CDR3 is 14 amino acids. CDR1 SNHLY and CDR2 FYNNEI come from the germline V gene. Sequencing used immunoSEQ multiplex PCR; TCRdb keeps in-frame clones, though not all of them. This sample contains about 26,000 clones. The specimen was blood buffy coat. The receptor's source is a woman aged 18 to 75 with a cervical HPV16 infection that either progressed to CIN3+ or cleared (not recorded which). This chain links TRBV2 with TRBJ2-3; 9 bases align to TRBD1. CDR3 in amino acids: CASTKTGGNQPQYF. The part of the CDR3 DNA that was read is TGTGCCAGCACCAAGACAGGGGGAAATCAGCCG.